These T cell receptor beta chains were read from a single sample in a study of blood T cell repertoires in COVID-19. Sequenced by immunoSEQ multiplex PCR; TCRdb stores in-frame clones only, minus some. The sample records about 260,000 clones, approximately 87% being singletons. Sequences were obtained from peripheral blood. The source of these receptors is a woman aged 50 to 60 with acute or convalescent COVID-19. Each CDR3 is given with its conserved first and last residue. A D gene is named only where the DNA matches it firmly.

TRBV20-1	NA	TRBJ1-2	CSARFEGYTF	TGCAGTGCTAGGTTCGAGGGCTACACCTTC
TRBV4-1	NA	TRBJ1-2	CASSPSKGLPYGYTF	TGCGCCAGCAGCCCATCCAAGGGGCTTCCCTATGGCTACACCTTC
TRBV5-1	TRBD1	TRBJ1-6	CASSVDRVENSPLHF	TGCGCCAGCAGCGTTGACAGGGTAGAAAATTCACCCCTCCACTTT
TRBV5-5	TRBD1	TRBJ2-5	CASSARDRGTRETQYF	TGTGCCAGCAGCGCCCGGGACAGGGGGACGCGAGAGACCCAGTACTTC
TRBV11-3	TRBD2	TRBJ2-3	CASSLDSGAGAPMRGTQYF	TGTGCCAGCAGCTTAGATTCTGGCGCGGGAGCCCCCATGCGTGGTACGCAGTATTTT
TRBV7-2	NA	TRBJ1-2	CASSSSRGSYGYTF	TGTGCCAGCAGCTCCTCCCGGGGGTCTTATGGCTACACCTTC
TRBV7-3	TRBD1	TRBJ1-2	CASSATGDRGYTF	TGTGCCAGCAGCGCGACAGGGGATCGTGGCTACACCTTC
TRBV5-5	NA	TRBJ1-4	CASSYFAGLNEKLFF	TGTGCCAGCAGCTACTTCGCTGGGCTTAATGAAAAACTGTTTTTT
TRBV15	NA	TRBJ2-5	CATAQQEETQYF	TGTGCCACCGCTCAACAGGAAGAGACCCAGTACTTC
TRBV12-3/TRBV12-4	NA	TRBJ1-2	CASSWAGPGGYTF	TGTGCCAGCAGTTGGGCAGGGCCTGGGGGCTACACCTTC